The 12 T cell receptor beta chains in this list originate from one sample, sequenced in a study of response to subunit inactivated influenza vaccine. MiXCR, applied by TCRdb to the RT-PCR reads, yields one record per CDR3 protein. The sample lists around 190,000 distinct CDR3 sequences; 13% to 15% were seen once. Sequences were derived from CD8+ T cells sorted from PBMCs, sampled roughly 5 days after vaccination. These receptors were obtained from a man between 50 and 59 years old who received an inactivated influenza vaccine.

The CDR3 sequence: CASSLGGLAGGTYEQYF. Written as DNA, the CDR3 is TGTGCCAGCAGCTTAGGGGGACTAGCGGGAGGTACCTACGAGCAGTACTTC. This chain uses TRBV7-6 with TRBJ2-7, with 15 bases matching TRBD2. The germline CDR1 and CDR2 sequences are SGHVS and FNYEAQ. This CDR3 comprises 17 residues. With V trimmed by 1 base and J by 2 bases, 3 bases remained unmatched.

About this clonotype itself: The CDR3 does not close with the conserved phenylalanine or tryptophan, likely indicating a read error. The chain uses TRBV29-1 and TRBJ1-2; D may be TRBD1 (5 bases). The CDR3 totals 13 residues. Trimming stripped 4 bases from V and 0 bases from J, with 9 bases between. Looked up from germline, CDR1 is SQVTM and CDR2 is ANQGSEA. CDR3 bases: TGCAGCGTTGCAGGGAGGGCTAACTATGGCTACACCATC. Protein sequence: CSVAGRANYGYTI.

This clonotype was observed a few times. V and J are TRBV7-8 and TRBJ1-5; 8 nucleotides agree with TRBD1. Germline CDR1 SGHVS, CDR2 FQNEAQ. The junction had 4 bases not matched to a gene; V was cut back by 0 bases and J by 6 bases. The CDR3 runs 15 residues. CDR3 DNA: TGTGCCAGCAGCTTAGCGCAGGGGGCCGCTCAGCCCCAGCATTTT. This translates into CASSLAQGAAQPQHF. Looking up the rest from reference TRBV7-8 and TRBJ1-5 gives the full variable domain: GAGVSQSPRYKVAKRGQDVALRCDPISGHVSLFWYQQALGQGPEFLTYFQNEAQLDKSGLPSDRFFAERPEGSVSTLKIQRTQQEDSAVYLCASSLAQGAAQPQHFGDGTRLSIL.

V and J are TRBV2 and TRBJ2-3, with D hard to call. V lost 6 bases and J 2 bases, leaving 15 bases between the germline ends. Germline V CDR1 and CDR2: SNHLY, FYNNEI. This CDR3 is 15 amino acids long. The CDR3 DNA is TGTGCCAGCAGGGCCTTGACGGATGACACAGATACGCAGTATTTT. Translation gives CASRALTDDTDTQYF.

This clonotype turned up a few times. This chain uses TRBV10-2 with TRBJ2-7; a possible D gene is TRBD1 (5 bases). Germline loops: CDR1 WSHSY, CDR2 SAAADI. The V end was cut by 6 bases, the J end by 0 bases, with 12 bases between. The CDR3 is made up of 14 amino acids. The CDR3 spells CASSLTGNSYEQYF. CDR3 coding DNA: TGCGCCAGCAGCCTCACAGGCAACTCCTACGAGCAGTACTTC.

This clonotype occurred a few times. CDR3: CASSPYGLAGGDEQFF. The CDR3 bases are TGTGCCAGCAGCCCCTACGGACTAGCGGGAGGGGATGAGCAGTTCTTC. The chain links TRBV3-1 to TRBJ2-1; TRBD2 aligns across 15 bases. Germline assignment: CDR1 LGHDT and CDR2 YNNKEL (reference sequence). J lost 8 bases, V lost 4 bases, and 6 bases had no gene match. The CDR3 has 16 residues.

The V and J genes are TRBV9 and TRBJ2-7, with D possibly called TRBD1 or TRBD2 (5 bases each). V shed 4 bases and J shed 6 bases, with 17 bases lying between them. Germline loops: CDR1 SGDLS, CDR2 YYNGEE. This CDR3 is built from 14 residues. The CDR3: CASSPGTLRIEQYF. In nucleotides, the CDR3 is TGTGCCAGCAGCCCCGGGACCTTACGGATCGAGCAGTACTTC.

The CDR3, as DNA: TGTGCCAGCAGCTTAGTGTTTTTCGGACAAAACACCGGGGAGCTGTTTTTT. Translation gives CASSLVFFGQNTGELFF. This chain joins TRBV11-2 and TRBJ2-2; a weak D match, TRBD1 (5 bases). The CDR3 is 17 residues long. Germline CDR1 and CDR2: SGHAT and FQNNGV. V lost 1 base, J lost 2 bases, and 14 bases lay in between.

The chain uses TRBV4-3 and TRBJ2-1; D uncertain. Trimming pared 0 bases from V and 3 bases from J, leaving 6 bases between. The CDR3 totals 14 residues. Germline CDR1 and CDR2: LGHNA and YSLEER. The CDR3 loop reads CASSQDGYYNEQFF. CDR3 DNA: TGCGCCAGCAGCCAAGATGGCTACTACAATGAGCAGTTCTTC.

There are a few counts of this clonotype. The genes are TRBV2 and TRBJ2-1, with TRBD2 matching 10 bases. V shed 4 bases, J shed 2 bases, and the junction held 8 bases outside the gene matches. The CDR3 consists of 17 residues. Germline CDR1 and CDR2: SNHLY and FYNNEI. CDR3 protein: CASSGGPTSGAYNEQFF. CDR3 DNA sequence: TGTGCCAGCAGTGGAGGCCCCACTAGCGGGGCCTACAATGAGCAGTTCTTC.

This clonotype was counted a few times. This chain uses TRBV5-1 with TRBJ2-1, with D perhaps given as TRBD1 or TRBD2 (5 bases each). The CDR3 is made up of 16 amino acids. V was cut by 2 bases and J by 0 bases, with 12 bases left in between. From germline, CDR1 is SGHRS and CDR2 YFSETQ. CDR3: CASSFRPRGSYNEQFF. In nucleotides, the CDR3 is TGCGCCAGCAGCTTTCGTCCGAGGGGCTCCTACAATGAGCAGTTCTTC.

A few counts support this clonotype. This chain joins TRBV24-1 and TRBJ2-2; no firm D call. The CDR3 is made up of 14 amino acids. The V end lost 4 bases, the J end lost 6 bases, and 11 bases lay between the germline ends. From germline, CDR1 is KGHDR and CDR2 SFDVKD. The CDR3 bases are TGTGCCACCAGTGAGGGAATCGGCGCCGGGGAGCTGTTTTTT. This encodes CATSEGIGAGELFF.